A single sample gave rise to the 15 T cell receptor beta chains below, sequenced in a study of T cells in localized non-small cell lung cancer. Data came from immunoSEQ multiplex PCR; TCRdb stores just in-frame clones and leaves some out. The repertoire holds 16,000 or so clones, with roughly 87% as singletons. The source was peripheral blood, collected before any cancer treatment. Receptor source: a male donor at least 60 years old with stage I lung adenocarcinoma.

The chain employs TRBV11-2 and TRBJ2-1, with TRBD1 matching 10 bases. Germline-derived CDR1 and CDR2 are SGHAT and FQNNGV. With 1 base clipped from V and 7 bases from J, the junction kept 7 bases outside the gene matches. This CDR3 has 16 residues. CDR3 DNA sequence: TGTGCCAGCAGCTTAGGCCCGGGACAGGGGAGTAATGAGCAGTTCTTC. Translation gives CASSLGPGQGSNEQFF.

V is TRBV10-3 and J is TRBJ2-5; 9 positions match TRBD2. The CDR3 totals 14 residues. The J segment lost 5 bases and the V segment lost 3 bases, leaving 4 bases of the junction unmatched. Germline V gene sequence: CDR1 ENHRY, CDR2 SYGVKD. The CDR3 region has the DNA TGTGCCATCAGTGATCTAGCGGGGCGGGAGACCCAGTACTTC. It translates to CAISDLAGRETQYF.

This chain uses TRBV30 with TRBJ2-7, with 7 bases matching TRBD1. V shed 1 base and J 0 bases; nucleotides not matched to a gene: 6. The germline V gene has CDR1 GTSNPN and CDR2 SVGIG (reference sequence). CDR3 length: 15 amino acids. CDR3 in DNA: TGTGCCTGGAGTGAGGGGGCAGGGCGCTCCTACGAGCAGTACTTC. Protein sequence: CAWSEGAGRSYEQYF.

The V gene is TRBV2, the J gene TRBJ2-7; D is perhaps TRBD1 (5 bases). Trimming removed 3 bases at V and 2 bases at J, with 8 bases between. The CDR3 totals 13 residues. The germline CDR1 and CDR2 sequences are SNHLY and FYNNEI. This CDR3 is CASSDDSTYEQYF. The CDR3 nucleotides read TGTGCCAGCAGTGACGACAGTACCTACGAGCAGTACTTC.

V is TRBV9 and J is TRBJ2-3, with a weak D call TRBD2 (7 bases). Trimming removed 5 bases from V and 1 base from J, with 17 bases in between. Per the germline V gene, CDR1 is SGDLS and CDR2 is YYNGEE. The CDR3 contains 16 residues. The CDR3 here is CASSDPGGLRTDTQYF. DNA for the CDR3: TGTGCCAGCAGTGATCCGGGGGGCCTTCGCACAGATACGCAGTATTTT.

The chain links TRBV7-9 to TRBJ2-1; no clear D. Trimming stripped 7 bases from V and 0 bases from J, with 16 bases between. Germline V gene sequence: CDR1 SEHNR, CDR2 FQNEAQ (reference sequence). CDR3 size: 16 residues. The CDR3 here is CASNLDGTPSYNEQFF. CDR3 nucleotides: TGTGCCAGCAACCTGGACGGAACCCCCTCCTACAATGAGCAGTTCTTC.

The chain combines TRBV11-3 with TRBJ1-1; 7 bases align to TRBD1. Trimming removed 2 bases from V and 3 bases from J; junction bases left unmatched: 0. The germline gives CDR1 SGHNT, CDR2 YENEEA. This CDR3 has 13 amino acids. DNA of the CDR3: TGTGCCAGCAGCTTACAGGGGGACACTGAAGCTTTCTTT. Translation: CASSLQGDTEAFF.

This clone was found a few times. The rearrangement uses TRBV25-1 and TRBJ2-1; 14 bases fit TRBD2. With 3 bases clipped from V and 4 bases from J, the junction kept 2 bases outside the gene matches. The CDR3 covers 16 residues. From germline, CDR1 is MGHDK and CDR2 SYGVNS. As DNA, the CDR3 is TGTGCCAGCAGTGAGACTAGCGGGAGGGCTTACAATGAGCAGTTCTTC. Protein product: CASSETSGRAYNEQFF.

V and J are TRBV18 and TRBJ2-5, with 9 bases fitting TRBD1. The CDR3 has 15 amino acids. Germline V gene data show CDR1 as KGHSH and CDR2 as LQKENI. Losses at the gene ends were 2 bases for V and 4 bases for J; bases not matched to a gene: 5. The CDR3 reads CASSPWGQGPETQYF. As DNA, the CDR3 is TGTGCCAGCTCACCATGGGGACAGGGCCCAGAGACCCAGTACTTC.

The chain combines TRBV9 with TRBJ2-6; D uncertain. Germline CDR1 and CDR2: SGDLS and YYNGEE. The CDR3 contains 13 residues. The ends were cut back, 5 bases at V and 0 bases at J, with 3 bases in the middle. The CDR3 sequence: CASRSSGANVLTF. CDR3 in DNA: TGTGCCAGCAGGTCCTCTGGGGCCAACGTCCTGACTTTC. Filled out from reference TRBV9 and TRBJ2-6, the complete variable domain reads DSGVTQTPKHLITATGQRVTLRCSPRSGDLSVYWYQQSLDQGLQFLIQYYNGEERAKGNILERFSAQQFPDLHSELNLSSLELGDSALYFCASRSSGANVLTFGAGSRLTVL.

This clone came up once. The chain recombines TRBV5-6 with TRBJ2-7, with D perhaps assigned TRBD1 or TRBD2 (5 bases each). CDR3 size: 14 residues. Deletions cut 0 bases from V and 5 bases from J, with 12 bases between. Germline assignment: CDR1 SGHDT and CDR2 YYEEEE. The CDR3 DNA is TGTGCCAGCAGCTTGGTGGGTGGGGGAGACGAGCAGTACTTC. It encodes CASSLVGGGDEQYF.

This chain uses TRBV6-6 with TRBJ2-5; D unresolved. Trimming pared 6 bases from V and 5 bases from J, leaving 7 bases between. Germline V gene sequence: CDR1 MNHNY, CDR2 SVGAGI (reference sequence). The CDR3 contains 11 residues. Here the CDR3 DNA reads TGTGCCAGCAGCGTGGGGGAGACCCAGTACTTC. Protein: CASSVGETQYF.

This chain connects TRBV5-4 to TRBJ2-7; 11 bases are shared with TRBD2. The trim removed 3 bases at V and 2 bases at J, leaving 4 bases unmatched. Germline V gene data show CDR1 as SGHNT and CDR2 as YYREEE (reference sequence). The CDR3 extends over 15 amino acids. The CDR3 reads CASSSAGLAAYEQYF. The CDR3 nucleotides are TGTGCCAGCAGCTCGGCGGGACTAGCGGCCTACGAGCAGTACTTC.

This clone was seen more than once but under ten times. The V and J genes are TRBV5-1 and TRBJ2-1; D unclear. The V end was cut by 0 bases, the J end by 6 bases, with 10 bases between. CDR1 SGHRS and CDR2 YFSETQ come from the germline V gene. The CDR3 is made up of 14 amino acids. This CDR3 is CASSLGPPSNEQFF. In DNA, the CDR3 is TGCGCCAGCAGCTTGGGACCGCCATCCAATGAGCAGTTCTTC.

Concerning this clone itself: The junction differs from germline at one of its ends, possibly a read error. The chain recombines TRBV7-7 with TRBJ2-2; no definite D call. The germline CDR1 and CDR2 sequences are SSHAT and FNYEAQ (reference sequence). The CDR3 is made up of 14 amino acids. The CDR3 DNA follows: TGTGCTAGCAGCCTGACACCGAACACCGGGGAGCTGTTTTTT. It is translated as CASSLTPNTGELFF. Filled out from reference TRBV7-7 and TRBJ2-2, the complete variable domain reads GAGVSQSPRYKVTKRGQDVTLRCDPISSHATLYWYQQALGQGPEFLTYFNYEAQPDKSGLPSDRFSAERPEGSISTLTIQRTEQRDSAMYRCASSLTPNTGELFFGEGSRLTVL.